What follows are 19 T cell receptor beta chains derived from one specimen sequenced in a study of T cell responses to AZD1222 COVID-19 vaccine. Clones were read by immunoSEQ multiplex PCR, and TCRdb kept only the in-frame ones, dropping some. The sample contains tens of thousands of clones, 70% to 90% of which appear only once. The sample was peripheral blood, taken on day 0 of AZD1222 vaccination. These receptor sequences come from an adult in good health.

The V and J genes are TRBV11-2 and TRBJ1-2, with 7 bases lining up with TRBD1. Germline V gene lookup returns CDR1 SGHAT and CDR2 FQNNGV. Germline trimming cut 4 bases from V and 4 bases from J; bases unmatched to any gene: 6. This CDR3 has 14 amino acids. The CDR3 loop reads CASSSNRGGYGYTF. In DNA form, the CDR3 reads TGTGCCAGCAGCTCAAACAGGGGCGGCTATGGCTACACCTTC.

V gene TRBV4-2 combines with J gene TRBJ2-7; D is possibly TRBD2 (5 bases). The CDR3 sequence is 16 residues long. Trimming cost V 1 base and J 9 bases, with 22 bases left between them. Germline values: CDR1 LGHNA, CDR2 YNFKEQ. This CDR3 is CASSQARGPGSEGQYF. CDR3 DNA sequence: TGTGCCAGCAGCCAAGCTCGAGGGCCGGGGTCAGAGGGGCAGTACTTC.

Concerning this clone itself: A read error may produce the germline difference seen at one junction end. V and J are TRBV5-6 and TRBJ1-5; no clear D gene. Germline values: CDR1 SGHDT, CDR2 YYEEEE. CDR3 length equals 16 residues. CDR3 loop: CASSLALGRNNQPQHF. DNA for the CDR3: TGTGCCAGCAGCTTGGCCTTAGGAAGAAACAATCAACCCCAGCATTTT.

The chain uses TRBV2 and TRBJ1-1; D gene ambiguous. Trimming removed 3 bases at V and 8 bases at J, with 13 bases between. The length of the CDR3 is 13 residues. Germline CDR1 SNHLY, CDR2 FYNNEI. CDR3 protein: CASSDSPRGEAFF. The CDR3 region has the DNA TGTGCCAGCAGTGACTCTCCCCGGGGAGAAGCTTTCTTT.

This sequence joins TRBV18 and TRBJ1-2, with a tentative D call TRBD1 (5 bases). The CDR3 totals 14 residues. The germline gives CDR1 KGHSH, CDR2 LQKENI. Trimming pared 3 bases from V and 8 bases from J, leaving 16 bases between. The CDR3: CASSPSGHQEGYTF. DNA of the CDR3: TGTGCCAGCTCACCCTCGGGGCATCAGGAGGGCTACACCTTC.

The CDR3 coding sequence is TGTGCCAGCAGCTCAAGCGGGAGGGCCACCGAGACCCAGTACTTC. It encodes CASSSSGRATETQYF. The chain recombines TRBV7-3 with TRBJ2-5; TRBD2 agrees at 10 bases. This CDR3 has 15 amino acids. Germline CDR1 reads SGHTA; CDR2 reads FQGTGA. The trim removed 4 bases at V and 5 bases at J, leaving 7 bases unmatched.

The chain uses TRBV12-3 or TRBV12-4 and TRBJ1-5; possibly TRBD1 for D (5 bases). V gave up 3 bases and J gave up 7 bases, with 10 bases separating them. This CDR3 spans 13 amino acids. The CDR3 DNA reads as TGTGCCAGCAGTTTCGCAGGGCAGCAGCCCCAGCATTTT. It translates to CASSFAGQQPQHF.

The rearrangement uses TRBV11-3 and TRBJ2-2; 9 bases align to TRBD2. The CDR3 is made up of 16 amino acids. V was clipped by 5 bases and J by 3 bases; unmatched bases: 7. Germline CDR1 reads SGHNT; CDR2 reads YENEEA. CDR3 sequence: CASSPRGGRDTGELFF. DNA for the CDR3: TGTGCCAGCAGCCCGCGGGGGGGGAGAGACACCGGGGAGCTGTTTTTT.

This clone was counted a few times. In DNA, the CDR3 is TGTGCCAGCAGCTTGACGGGGGGACAGACCCAGTACTTC. Translating gives CASSLTGGQTQYF. The genes are TRBV5-5 and TRBJ2-5; 7 positions agree with TRBD2. V shed 1 base and J 6 bases; nucleotides not matched to a gene: 3. The length of the CDR3 is 13 residues. From germline, CDR1 is SGHKS and CDR2 YYEKEE (reference sequence).

This chain connects TRBV7-9 to TRBJ1-5, with 8 bases aligning to TRBD1. The trim removed 6 bases at V and 6 bases at J, leaving 1 base unmatched. The CDR3 length is 12 residues. Germline-derived CDR1 and CDR2 are SEHNR and FQNEAQ (reference sequence). In DNA form, the CDR3 reads TGTGCCAGCAGTACAGGGGGTCAGCCCCAGCATTTT. Protein product: CASSTGGQPQHF. Supplemented by reference TRBV7-9 and TRBJ1-5, the full variable domain reads DTGVSQNPRHKITKRGQNVTFRCDPISEHNRLYWYRQTLGQGPEFLTYFQNEAQLEKSRLLSDRFSAERPKGSFSTLEIQRTEQGDSAMYLCASSTGGQPQHFGDGTRLSIL.

The J gene is TRBJ1-2, the V gene TRBV15, with TRBD1 as a possible D gene (6 bases). Germline loops: CDR1 LNHNV, CDR2 YYDKDF (reference sequence). The CDR3 runs to 15 residues. V lost 3 bases, J lost 2 bases, and 13 bases lay in between. CDR3 nucleotide sequence: TGTGCCACCAGCAGGGACAGAGACTCGAACTATGGCTACACCTTC. It specifies CATSRDRDSNYGYTF.

The J gene is TRBJ1-6, the V gene TRBV7-9; D remains unclear. The germline CDR1 and CDR2 sequences are SEHNR and FQNEAQ (reference sequence). The CDR3 length is 14 residues. V was cut by 1 base and J by 11 bases, with 12 bases left in between. CDR3 sequence (DNA): TGTGCCAGCAGCTTAGAGGCGGCCAGTCCACCCCTCCACTTT. Translation: CASSLEAASPPLHF.

The V gene is TRBV28, the J gene TRBJ1-6; weak D call: TRBD1 (5 bases). The V end lost 6 bases, the J end lost 7 bases, and 10 bases lay between the germline ends. The CDR3 has 13 residues. Germline V gene lookup returns CDR1 MDHEN and CDR2 SYDVKM. The CDR3 spells CASRWDLNSPLHF. In nucleotides, the CDR3 is TGTGCCAGCAGGTGGGACTTAAATTCACCCCTCCACTTT. The full variable domain, completed using reference TRBV28 and TRBJ1-6, is DVKVTQSSRYLVKRTGEKVFLECVQDMDHENMFWYRQDPGLGLRLIYFSYDVKMKEKGDIPEGYSVSREKKERFSLILESASTNQTSMYLCASRWDLNSPLHFGNGTRLTVT.

This chain connects TRBV6-1 to TRBJ2-3, with D unresolved. V dropped 3 bases and J dropped 8 bases, with 18 bases sitting between them. CDR1 is MNHNS, CDR2 SASEGT, per germline. The CDR3 length is 15 residues. The DNA of the CDR3 is TGTGCCAGCAGTGATGAAGGGAACCCGAGCGTTACGCAGTATTTT. It translates to CASSDEGNPSVTQYF.

V is TRBV5-1 and J is TRBJ2-7; D might be TRBD2 (6 bases). The CDR3 has 16 amino acids. CDR1 and CDR2 from the germline V gene are SGHRS and YFSETQ. V gave up 0 bases and J gave up 0 bases, with 13 bases separating them. For the CDR3, the DNA is TGCGCCAGCAGCTTGGATCTAGCGCAAATCTCCTACGAGCAGTACGTC. Translated: CASSLDLAQISYEQYV.

About this clone: Other nucleotide sequences in the sample specify the same CDR3. CDR3 coding DNA: TGTGCCAGCAGTTTCCAGGGAAACACTGAAGCTTTCTTT. This codes for CASSFQGNTEAFF. V and J are TRBV12-3 or TRBV12-4 and TRBJ1-1, with TRBD1 as a possible D gene (5 bases). Trimming pared 3 bases from V and 2 bases from J, leaving 7 bases between. This CDR3 contains 13 residues.

This clone was recorded once. J is TRBJ2-1 and V is TRBV15; possible D gene TRBD1, 6 bases. CDR1 LNHNV and CDR2 YYDKDF come from the germline V gene (reference sequence). The V end was cut by 4 bases, the J end by 2 bases, with 18 bases between. The CDR3 length is 17 residues. The CDR3, as DNA: TGTGCCACCAGCAAGAACTACGGGACACAAGCCTACAATGAGCAGTTCTTC. Its protein product is CATSKNYGTQAYNEQFF.

The chain carries TRBV5-5 and TRBJ2-3; D unclear. The V and J ends lost 4 bases and 0 bases respectively, with 15 bases between them. This CDR3 comprises 16 residues. Per germline, CDR1 SGHKS and CDR2 YYEKEE (reference sequence). The CDR3 DNA follows: TGTGCCAGCAGCCGACCCCTTTCTCAGAGCACAGATACGCAGTATTTT. As protein: CASSRPLSQSTDTQYF. Based on the CDR3 plus reference TRBV5-5 and TRBJ2-3, the full variable domain is DAGVTQSPTHLIKTRGQQVTLRCSPISGHKSVSWYQQVLGQGPQFIFQYYEKEERGRGNFPDRFSARQFPNYSSELNVNALLLGDSALYLCASSRPLSQSTDTQYFGPGTRLTVL.

The chain couples TRBV5-6 to TRBJ2-7, with TRBD2 as a possible D gene (6 bases). Germline CDR1 reads SGHDT; CDR2 reads YYEEEE. CDR3 size: 13 residues. Trimming shortened V by 2 bases and J by 4 bases, and 10 bases separated the two germline ends. The CDR3: CASSFRGDYEQYV. DNA for the CDR3: TGTGCCAGCAGCTTCCGCGGGGATTACGAGCAGTACGTC.